The clone carrying this TCR beta chain was seen repeatedly, ten times or more. Its target is unknown. The junction differs from germline at one of its ends, possibly a read error. This record belongs to a study of T-cell memory formation after mild COVID-19. About the research overall: Among the donors, TCR clusters were largely specific to each donor.

5'RACE, which relied on constant-segment primers, yielded TCR alpha and TCR beta cDNA libraries carrying sample barcodes and UMIs. TCRdb processed the 5' RACE reads anew with MiXCR; each CDR3 protein has one entry. The data hold roughly 400,000 distinct CDR3 sequences, with over 15% observed a single time. The CDR3 runs 15 residues. Germline V gives CDR1 SGHRS, CDR2 YFSETQ. Study-level points and caveats: Clones that contracted from day 15 to 85 were balanced CD4/CD8, while later expanders leaned CD4+.

V is TRBV5-1 and J is TRBJ2-1; 7 positions match TRBD1. The specimen was PBMCs or a T cell subset sorted from them (not recorded which). This clonotype was obtained from a man aged 18-30 years who had mild COVID-19 (a few samples of this study predate the infection). Cell type and time point are not known. CDR3 coding DNA: TGCGCCAGCCGCTTACGACAGGGATACTACAATGAGCAGTTCTTC. It translates to CASRLRQGYYNEQFF. Variable domain in full (rest from reference TRBV5-1 and TRBJ2-1): KAGVTQTPRYLIKTRGQQVTLSCSPISGHRSVSWYQQTPGQGLQFLFEYFSETQRNKGNFPGRFSGRQFSNSRSEMNVSTLELGDSALYLCASRLRQGYYNEQFFGPGTRLTVL.